The next 3 T cell receptor beta chains were all read from a single sample in a study of blood T cell repertoires in COVID-19. Libraries were prepared by immunoSEQ multiplex PCR; TCRdb keeps only in-frame clonotypes and omits some of them. In the table there are roughly 240,000 clones, about four fifths of which are singletons. Sequencing used PBMCs or T cells enriched from blood (not recorded which). Source of these receptors: a woman aged 40-49 years who had been exposed to COVID-19.

CDR3 sequence reads: CASSPRADSLYNEQFF. Here the CDR3 DNA reads TGTGCCAGCAGCCCCCGAGCGGACAGCCTCTACAATGAGCAGTTCTTC. This chain connects TRBV7-9 to TRBJ2-1, with a possible D match to TRBD1 (6 bases). V lost 5 bases, J lost 3 bases, and 17 bases lay in between. This CDR3 spans 16 amino acids. Per the germline V gene, CDR1 is SEHNR and CDR2 is FQNEAQ (reference sequence).

This chain uses TRBV9 with TRBJ2-3; the D gene is possibly TRBD1 (6 bases). The CDR3 extends over 13 amino acids. Germline assignment: CDR1 SGDLS and CDR2 YYNGEE. V lost 6 bases and J 2 bases, leaving 10 bases between the germline ends. CDR3 DNA sequence: TGTGCCAGCATGGACAGCCCCACAGATACGCAGTATTTT. Translation gives CASMDSPTDTQYF.

V and J are TRBV4-1 and TRBJ2-5; TRBD2 might be the D (6 bases). V was shortened by 3 bases and J by 2 bases, with 13 bases between the two germline ends. Germline CDR1 MGHRA, CDR2 YSYEKL. This CDR3 spans 15 amino acids. The CDR3 bases are TGCGCCAGCAGCCATCCGGGACTTAATCAAGAGACCCAGTACTTC. Protein product: CASSHPGLNQETQYF.